The entry below gives a single TCR beta chain sequence along with its context. Its antigen remains unknown. This sample was taken from a study of vaccination and CD4 T cells after COVID-19. In the study overall: Convalescent cases comprised under ten mild and one severe, all SARS-CoV-2 positive by nasal swab PCR. Median time from COVID diagnosis to post-COVID sampling was about 100 days (35 to 161).

Trimming took off 4 bases at V and 8 bases at J, with 23 bases between the two ends. Germline V gives CDR1 SGHAT, CDR2 FQNNGV. The CDR3 has 16 residues. The study sequenced cultured CD4+ T cell DNA using the Oncomine TCR Beta short-read assay. From cultured CD4+ T cells, genomic DNA was extracted. TCRdb re-called the PCR reads through MiXCR, storing one row per CDR3 protein. The sample shows around 15,000 distinct CDR3 sequences, about 60% of them seen only once. Treatment specified: approximately 9-day PBMC culture with coronavirus spike peptide pools or control peptides (ViraFEST assay). The sequence was obtained from a human donor who had recovered from COVID-19. This chain uses TRBV11-2 with TRBJ1-2, with D possibly TRBD1 on 5 matching bases. What was sequenced was CD4+ T cells from blood, cultured in vitro. The CDR3 is CASSSLMGVPTEGYTF. CDR3 DNA: TGTGCCAGCAGCTCCCTTATGGGGGTCCCCACTGAAGGCTACACCTTC.